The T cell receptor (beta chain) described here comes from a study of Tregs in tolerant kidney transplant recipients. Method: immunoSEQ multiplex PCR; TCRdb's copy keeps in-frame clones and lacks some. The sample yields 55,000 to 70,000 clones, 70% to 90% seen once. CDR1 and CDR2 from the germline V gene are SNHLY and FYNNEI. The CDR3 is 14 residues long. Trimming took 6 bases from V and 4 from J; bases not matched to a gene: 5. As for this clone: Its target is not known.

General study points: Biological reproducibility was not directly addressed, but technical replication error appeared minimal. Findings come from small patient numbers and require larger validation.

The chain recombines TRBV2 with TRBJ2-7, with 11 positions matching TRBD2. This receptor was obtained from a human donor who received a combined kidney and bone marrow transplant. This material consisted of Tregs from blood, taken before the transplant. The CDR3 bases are TGTGCCAGCAGACTAGCGGGAGACTTATACGAGCAGTACTTC. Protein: CASRLAGDLYEQYF.